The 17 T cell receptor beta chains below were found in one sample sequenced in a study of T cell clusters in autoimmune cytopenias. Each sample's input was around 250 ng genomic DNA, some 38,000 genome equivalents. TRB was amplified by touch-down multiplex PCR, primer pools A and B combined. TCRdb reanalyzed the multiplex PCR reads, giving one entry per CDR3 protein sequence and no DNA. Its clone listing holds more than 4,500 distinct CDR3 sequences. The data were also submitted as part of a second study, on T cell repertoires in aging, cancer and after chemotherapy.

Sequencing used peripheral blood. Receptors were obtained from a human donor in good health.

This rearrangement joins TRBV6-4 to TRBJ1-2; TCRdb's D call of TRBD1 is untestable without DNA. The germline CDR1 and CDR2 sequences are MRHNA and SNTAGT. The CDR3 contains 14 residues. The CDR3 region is CASSSYSGTEGYTF.

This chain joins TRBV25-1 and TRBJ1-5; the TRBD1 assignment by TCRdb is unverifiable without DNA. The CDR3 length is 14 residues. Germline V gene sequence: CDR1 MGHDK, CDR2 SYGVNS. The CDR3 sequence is CASRKTGDNQPQHF. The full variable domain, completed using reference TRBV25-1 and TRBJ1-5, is EADIYQTPRYLVIGTGKKITLECSQTMGHDKMYWYQQDPGMELHLIHYSYGVNSTEKGDLSSESTVSRIRTEHFPLTLESARPSHTSQYLCASRKTGDNQPQHFGDGTRLSIL.

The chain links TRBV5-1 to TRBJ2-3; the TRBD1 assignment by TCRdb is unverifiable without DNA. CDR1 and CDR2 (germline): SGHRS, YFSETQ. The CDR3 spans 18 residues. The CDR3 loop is CASSLAPQRGPSTDTQYF.

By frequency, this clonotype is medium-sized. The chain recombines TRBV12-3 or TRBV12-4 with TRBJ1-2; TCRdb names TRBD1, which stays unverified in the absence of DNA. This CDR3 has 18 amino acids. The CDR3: CASSLAMTGAPSNYGYTF.

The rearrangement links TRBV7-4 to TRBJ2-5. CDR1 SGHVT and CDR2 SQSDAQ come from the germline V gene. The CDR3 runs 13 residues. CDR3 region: CASSFGPQETQYF.

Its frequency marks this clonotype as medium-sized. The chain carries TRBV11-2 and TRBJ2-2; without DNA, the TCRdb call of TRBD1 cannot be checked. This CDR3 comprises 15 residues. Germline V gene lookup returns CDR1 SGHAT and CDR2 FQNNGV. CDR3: CASSLGSGVDGELFF. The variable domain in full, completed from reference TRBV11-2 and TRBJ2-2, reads EAGVAQSPRYKIIEKRQSVAFWCNPISGHATLYWYQQILGQGPKLLIQFQNNGVVDDSQLPKDRFSAERLKGVDSTLKIQPAKLEDSAVYLCASSLGSGVDGELFFGEGSRLTVL.

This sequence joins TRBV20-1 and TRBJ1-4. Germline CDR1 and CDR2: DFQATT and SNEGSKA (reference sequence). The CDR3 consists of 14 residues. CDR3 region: CSARQSTTNEKLFF.

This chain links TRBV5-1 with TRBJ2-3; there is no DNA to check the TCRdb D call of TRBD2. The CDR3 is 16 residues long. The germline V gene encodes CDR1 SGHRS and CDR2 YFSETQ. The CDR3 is CASSLAPSGGGDTQYF.

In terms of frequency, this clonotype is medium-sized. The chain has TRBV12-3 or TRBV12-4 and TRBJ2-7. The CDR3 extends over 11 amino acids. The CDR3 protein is CASSQGPEQYF.

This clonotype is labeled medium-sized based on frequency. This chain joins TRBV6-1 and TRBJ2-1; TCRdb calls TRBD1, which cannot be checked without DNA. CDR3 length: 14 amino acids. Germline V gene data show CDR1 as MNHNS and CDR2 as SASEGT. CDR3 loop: CASNRDRGVNEQFF.

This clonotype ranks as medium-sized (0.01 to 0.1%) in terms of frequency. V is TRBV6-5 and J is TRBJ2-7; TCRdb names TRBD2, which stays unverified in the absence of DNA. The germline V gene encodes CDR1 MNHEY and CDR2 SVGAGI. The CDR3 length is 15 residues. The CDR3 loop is CASSYLLGQNYEQYF.

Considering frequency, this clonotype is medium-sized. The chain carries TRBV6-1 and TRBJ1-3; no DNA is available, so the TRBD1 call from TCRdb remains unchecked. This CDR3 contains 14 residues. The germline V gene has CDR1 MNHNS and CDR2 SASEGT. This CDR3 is CASSARGDGNTIYF.

CDR3 in amino acids: CSARLGTSRGTQYF. This chain connects TRBV20-1 to TRBJ2-5; TCRdb's D call, TRBD2, is unchecked because there is no DNA. Germline V gene lookup returns CDR1 DFQATT and CDR2 SNEGSKA (reference sequence). This CDR3 is 14 amino acids long.

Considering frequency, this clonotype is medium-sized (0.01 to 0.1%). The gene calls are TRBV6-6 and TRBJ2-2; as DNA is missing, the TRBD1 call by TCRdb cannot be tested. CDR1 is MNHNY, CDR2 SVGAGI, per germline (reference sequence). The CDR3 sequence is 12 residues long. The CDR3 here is CASRDRVGELFF.

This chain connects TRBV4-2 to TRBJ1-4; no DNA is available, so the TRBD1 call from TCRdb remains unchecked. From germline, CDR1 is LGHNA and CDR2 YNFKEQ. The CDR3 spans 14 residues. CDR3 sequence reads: CASSQTGTHEKLFF.

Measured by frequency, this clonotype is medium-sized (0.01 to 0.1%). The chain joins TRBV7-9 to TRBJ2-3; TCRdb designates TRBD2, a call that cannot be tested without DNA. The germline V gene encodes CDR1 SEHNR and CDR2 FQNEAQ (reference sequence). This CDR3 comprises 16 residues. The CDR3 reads CASSPRLARGIDTQYF.

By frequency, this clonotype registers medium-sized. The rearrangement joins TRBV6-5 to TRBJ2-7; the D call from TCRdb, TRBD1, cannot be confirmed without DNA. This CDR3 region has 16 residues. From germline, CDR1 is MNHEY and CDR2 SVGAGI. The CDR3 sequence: CASRPPPGQGGLEQYF.